The entry that follows covers one T cell receptor beta chain sequence. Only in-frame clones appear in the TCRdb table, and some are missing; sequencing was by immunoSEQ multiplex PCR. Among 2.5 million or so clones, roughly 92% were seen once, and the ten largest hold 0.13% to 0.15%. Every contributor of samples was a Caucasian grown-up residing in Nashville, Tennessee. A split of CD4+ cells into CD45RA+ naive and CD45RA-negative memory subsets was performed. This sample stems from a study of shared clonotypes between healthy human individuals. Germline trimming cut 5 bases from V and 5 bases from J; bases unmatched to any gene: 3. The germline CDR1 and CDR2 sequences are SGHNT and YYREEE (reference sequence). This CDR3 spans 13 amino acids.

Sequencing input: naive CD4+ T cells sorted from blood. Subset specified: CD45RA+ positively selected. This TCR was sampled from a man between 18 and 29 years old in good health. The chain joins TRBV5-4 to TRBJ2-3; 9 nucleotides match TRBD1. Here the CDR3 reads CASRKGQGDTQYF. CDR3 DNA: TGTGCCAGCAGGAAGGGACAGGGAGATACGCAGTATTTT.